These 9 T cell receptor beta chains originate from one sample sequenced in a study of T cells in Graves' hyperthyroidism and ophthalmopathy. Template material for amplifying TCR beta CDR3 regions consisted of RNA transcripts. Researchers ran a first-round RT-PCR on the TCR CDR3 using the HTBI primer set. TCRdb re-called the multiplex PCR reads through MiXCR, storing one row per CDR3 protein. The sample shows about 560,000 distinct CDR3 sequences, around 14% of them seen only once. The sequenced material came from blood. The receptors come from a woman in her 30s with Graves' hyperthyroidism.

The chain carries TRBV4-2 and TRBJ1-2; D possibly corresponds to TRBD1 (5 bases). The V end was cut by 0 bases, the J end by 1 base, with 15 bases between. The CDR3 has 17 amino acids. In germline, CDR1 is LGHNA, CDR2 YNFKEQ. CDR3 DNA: TGTGCCAGCAGCCAAGAAATAGACAGATTAGATAACTATGGCTACACCTTC. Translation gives CASSQEIDRLDNYGYTF.

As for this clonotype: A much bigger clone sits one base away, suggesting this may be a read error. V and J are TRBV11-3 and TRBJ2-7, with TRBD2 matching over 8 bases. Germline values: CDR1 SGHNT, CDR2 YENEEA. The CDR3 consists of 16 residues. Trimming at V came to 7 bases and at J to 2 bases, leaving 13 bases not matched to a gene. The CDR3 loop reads CASNESVAGSTYEQYF. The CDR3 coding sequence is TGTGCCAGCAACGAATCCGTAGCGGGAAGCACCTACGAGCAGTACTTC.

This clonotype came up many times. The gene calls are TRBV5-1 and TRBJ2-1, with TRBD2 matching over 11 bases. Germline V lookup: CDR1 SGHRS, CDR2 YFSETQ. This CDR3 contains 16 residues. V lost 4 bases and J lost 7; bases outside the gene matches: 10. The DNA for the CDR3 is TGCGCCAGCAGCGGGGGACTAGCGGTTTTCGTGAATGAGCAGTTCTTC. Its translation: CASSGGLAVFVNEQFF.

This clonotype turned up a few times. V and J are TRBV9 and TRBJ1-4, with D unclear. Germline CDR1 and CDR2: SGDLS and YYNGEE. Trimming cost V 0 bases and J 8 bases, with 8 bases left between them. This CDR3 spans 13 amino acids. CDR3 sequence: CASSVASGEKLFF. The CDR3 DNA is TGTGCCAGCAGCGTAGCCTCAGGAGAAAAACTGTTTTTT.

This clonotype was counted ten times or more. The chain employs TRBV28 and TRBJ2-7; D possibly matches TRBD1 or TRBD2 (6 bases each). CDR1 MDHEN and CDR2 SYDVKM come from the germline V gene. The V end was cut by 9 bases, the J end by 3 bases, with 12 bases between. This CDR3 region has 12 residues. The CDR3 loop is CASGGLYYEQYF. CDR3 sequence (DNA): TGTGCCAGTGGGGGGCTCTACTACGAGCAGTACTTC.

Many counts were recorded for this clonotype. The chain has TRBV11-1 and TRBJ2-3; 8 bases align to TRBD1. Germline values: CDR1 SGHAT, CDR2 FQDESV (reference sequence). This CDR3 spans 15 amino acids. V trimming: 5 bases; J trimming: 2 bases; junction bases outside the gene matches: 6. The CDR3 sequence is CASSQQGVFTDTQYF. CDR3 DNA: TGTGCCAGCAGCCAACAGGGGGTCTTCACAGATACGCAGTATTTT.

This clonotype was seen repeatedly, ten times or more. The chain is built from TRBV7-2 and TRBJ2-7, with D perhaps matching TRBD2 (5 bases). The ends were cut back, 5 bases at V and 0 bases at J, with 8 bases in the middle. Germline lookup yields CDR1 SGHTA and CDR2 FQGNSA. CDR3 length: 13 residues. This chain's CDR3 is CASSEGLSYEQYF. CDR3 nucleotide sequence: TGTGCCAGCAGCGAAGGACTCTCCTACGAGCAGTACTTC.

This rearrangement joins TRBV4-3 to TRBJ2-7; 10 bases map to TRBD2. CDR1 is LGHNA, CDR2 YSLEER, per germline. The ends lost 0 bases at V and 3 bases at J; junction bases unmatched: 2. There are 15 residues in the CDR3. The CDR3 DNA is TGCGCCAGCAGCCAAGAACCTAGCGGGAGCTACGAGCAGTACTTC. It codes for CASSQEPSGSYEQYF.

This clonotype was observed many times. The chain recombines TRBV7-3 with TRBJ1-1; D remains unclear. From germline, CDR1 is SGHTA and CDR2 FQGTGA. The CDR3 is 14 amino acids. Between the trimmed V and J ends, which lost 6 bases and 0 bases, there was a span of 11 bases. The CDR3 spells CASSPSGMNTEAFF. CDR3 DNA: TGTGCCAGCAGTCCTTCTGGCATGAACACTGAAGCTTTCTTT.